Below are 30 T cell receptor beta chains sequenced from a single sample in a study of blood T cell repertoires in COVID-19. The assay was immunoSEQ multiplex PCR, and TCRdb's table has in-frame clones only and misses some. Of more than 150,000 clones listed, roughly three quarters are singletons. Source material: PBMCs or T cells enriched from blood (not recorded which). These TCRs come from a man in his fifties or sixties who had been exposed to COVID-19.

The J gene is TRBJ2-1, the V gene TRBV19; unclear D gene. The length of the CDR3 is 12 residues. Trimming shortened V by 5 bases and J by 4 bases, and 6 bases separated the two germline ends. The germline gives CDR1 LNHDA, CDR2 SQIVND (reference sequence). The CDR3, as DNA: TGTGCCAGTAGTGTTTCTTACAATGAGCAGTTCTTC. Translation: CASSVSYNEQFF.

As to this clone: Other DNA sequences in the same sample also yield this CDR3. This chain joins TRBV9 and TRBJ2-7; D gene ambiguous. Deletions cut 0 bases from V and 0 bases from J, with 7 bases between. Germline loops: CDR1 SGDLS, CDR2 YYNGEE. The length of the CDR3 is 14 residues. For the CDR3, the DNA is TGTGCCAGCAGCGTAGGCCCCAGCTCCTACGAGCAGTACTTC. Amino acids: CASSVGPSSYEQYF. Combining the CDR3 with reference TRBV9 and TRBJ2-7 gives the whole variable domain DSGVTQTPKHLITATGQRVTLRCSPRSGDLSVYWYQQSLDQGLQFLIQYYNGEERAKGNILERFSAQQFPDLHSELNLSSLELGDSALYFCASSVGPSSYEQYFGPGTRLTVT.

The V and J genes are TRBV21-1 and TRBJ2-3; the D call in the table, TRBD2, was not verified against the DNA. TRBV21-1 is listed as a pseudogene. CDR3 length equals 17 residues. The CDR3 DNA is TGTGCCAGCAGCAAAGCGGCTAGCGGGAGCCCTGGGGATACGCAGTATTTT. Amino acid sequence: CASSKAASGSPGDTQYF.

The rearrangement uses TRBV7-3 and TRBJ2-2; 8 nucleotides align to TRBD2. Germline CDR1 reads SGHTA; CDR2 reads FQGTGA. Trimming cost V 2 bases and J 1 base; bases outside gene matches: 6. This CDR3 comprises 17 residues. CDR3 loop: CASSLVASGGNTGELFF. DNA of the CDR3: TGTGCCAGCAGCTTAGTAGCCAGCGGGGGGAACACCGGGGAGCTGTTTTTT.

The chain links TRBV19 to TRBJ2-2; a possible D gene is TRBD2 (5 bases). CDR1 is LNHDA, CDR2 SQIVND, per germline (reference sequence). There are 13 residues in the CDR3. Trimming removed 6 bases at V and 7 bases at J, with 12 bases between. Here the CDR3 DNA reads TGTGCCAGTAGCCCCTGGGCGGGCGGGGAGCTGTTTTTT. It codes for CASSPWAGGELFF.

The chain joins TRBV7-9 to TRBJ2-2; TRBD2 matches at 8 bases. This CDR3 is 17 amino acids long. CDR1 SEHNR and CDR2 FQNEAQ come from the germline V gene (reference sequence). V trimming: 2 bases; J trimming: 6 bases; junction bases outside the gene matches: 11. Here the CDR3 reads CASSLYAGTRVSGELFF. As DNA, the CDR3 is TGTGCCAGCAGCTTATACGCCGGGACTAGAGTATCCGGGGAGCTGTTTTTT.

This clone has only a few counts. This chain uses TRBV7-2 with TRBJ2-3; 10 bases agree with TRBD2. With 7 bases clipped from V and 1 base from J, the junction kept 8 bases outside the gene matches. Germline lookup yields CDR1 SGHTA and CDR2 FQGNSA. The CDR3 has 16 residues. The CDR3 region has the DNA TGTGCCAGCACCTTTTCCGGGACTAGCGGCACAGATACGCAGTATTTT. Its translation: CASTFSGTSGTDTQYF.

CDR3 protein: CASSLGRKYNSPLHF. CDR3 in DNA: TGTGCCAGCAGCTTGGGGCGGAAATATAATTCACCCCTCCACTTT. J is TRBJ1-6 and V is TRBV5-6; D remains unclear. Per germline, CDR1 SGHDT and CDR2 YYEEEE. The CDR3 sequence is 15 residues long. V was shortened by 0 bases and J by 4 bases, with 8 bases between the two germline ends.

Here the CDR3 reads CASSLDFRAGGDTYEQYF. The CDR3 DNA reads as TGTGCCAGCAGCTTAGACTTTCGGGCAGGAGGGGATACCTACGAGCAGTACTTC. The chain employs TRBV9 and TRBJ2-7, with D maybe TRBD2 (6 bases). Germline V lookup: CDR1 SGDLS, CDR2 YYNGEE. Trimming removed 4 bases from V and 2 bases from J, with 25 bases in between. CDR3 length equals 18 residues.

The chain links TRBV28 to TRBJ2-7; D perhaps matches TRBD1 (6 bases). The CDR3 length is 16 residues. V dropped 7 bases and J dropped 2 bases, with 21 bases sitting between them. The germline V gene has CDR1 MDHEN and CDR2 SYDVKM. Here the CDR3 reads CASTLRTGPFAYEQYF. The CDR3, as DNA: TGTGCCAGCACCTTGAGAACAGGGCCCTTCGCCTACGAGCAGTACTTC.

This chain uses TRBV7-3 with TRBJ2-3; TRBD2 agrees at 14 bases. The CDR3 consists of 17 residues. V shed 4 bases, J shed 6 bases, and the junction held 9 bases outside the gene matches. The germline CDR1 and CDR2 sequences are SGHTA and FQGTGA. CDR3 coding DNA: TGTGCCAGCAGCTCTAACGCGGGACTAGCGGGAGTGGATACGCAGTATTTT. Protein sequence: CASSSNAGLAGVDTQYF.

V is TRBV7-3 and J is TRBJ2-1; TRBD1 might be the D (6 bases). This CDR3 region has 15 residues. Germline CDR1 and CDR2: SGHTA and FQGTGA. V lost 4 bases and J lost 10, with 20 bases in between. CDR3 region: CASSSHRAREGEQFF. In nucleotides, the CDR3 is TGTGCCAGCAGCTCTCACAGGGCGAGGGAAGGGGAGCAGTTCTTC.

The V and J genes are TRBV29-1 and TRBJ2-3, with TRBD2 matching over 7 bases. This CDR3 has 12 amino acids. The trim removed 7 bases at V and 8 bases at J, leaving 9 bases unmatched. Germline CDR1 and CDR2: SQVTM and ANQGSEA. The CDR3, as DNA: TGCAGCGGAGCGGGCGGGAGTGCTACGCAGTATTTT. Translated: CSGAGGSATQYF.

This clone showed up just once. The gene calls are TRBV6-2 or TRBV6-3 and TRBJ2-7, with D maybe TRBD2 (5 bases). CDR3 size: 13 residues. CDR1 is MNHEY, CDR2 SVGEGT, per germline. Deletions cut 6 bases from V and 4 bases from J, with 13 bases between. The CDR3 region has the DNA TGTGCCAGCAGCCCCCCTACTAGATACGAGCAGTACTTC. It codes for CASSPPTRYEQYF.

The CDR3 is CASGLTGLGGNTIYF. In DNA, the CDR3 is TGTGCCAGCGGATTGACAGGCCTCGGAGGAAACACCATATATTTT. The chain joins TRBV27 to TRBJ1-3; D might be TRBD1 (6 bases). CDR3 length: 15 amino acids. Germline-derived CDR1 and CDR2 are MNHEY and SMNVEV (reference sequence). V gave up 8 bases and J gave up 4 bases, with 18 bases separating them.

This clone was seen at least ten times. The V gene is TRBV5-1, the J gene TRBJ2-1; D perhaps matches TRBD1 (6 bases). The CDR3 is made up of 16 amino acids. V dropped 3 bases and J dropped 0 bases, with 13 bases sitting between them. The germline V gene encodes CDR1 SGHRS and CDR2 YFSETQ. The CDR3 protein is CASSYGTTSSYNEQFF. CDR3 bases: TGCGCCAGCAGCTATGGGACAACTAGCTCCTACAATGAGCAGTTCTTC.

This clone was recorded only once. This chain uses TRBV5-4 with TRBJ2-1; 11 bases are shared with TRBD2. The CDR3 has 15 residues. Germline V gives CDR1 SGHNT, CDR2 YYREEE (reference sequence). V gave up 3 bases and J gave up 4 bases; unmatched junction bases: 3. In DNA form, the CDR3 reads TGTGCCAGCAGCTCGGGACTAGCGGAATACAATGAGCAGTTCTTC. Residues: CASSSGLAEYNEQFF.

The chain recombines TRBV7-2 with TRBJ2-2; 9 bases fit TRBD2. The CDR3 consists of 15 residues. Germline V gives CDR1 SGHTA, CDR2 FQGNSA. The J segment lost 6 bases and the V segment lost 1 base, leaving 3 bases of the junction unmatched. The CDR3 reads CASSLVLAGSGELFF. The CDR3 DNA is TGTGCCAGCAGCTTAGTCCTAGCGGGATCCGGGGAGCTGTTTTTT.

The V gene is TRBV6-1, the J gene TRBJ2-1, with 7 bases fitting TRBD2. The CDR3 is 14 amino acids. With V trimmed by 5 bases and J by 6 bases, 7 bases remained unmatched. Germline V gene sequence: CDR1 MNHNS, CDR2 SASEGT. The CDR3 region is CASSSSGKGNEQFF. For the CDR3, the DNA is TGTGCCAGCAGTTCCAGCGGGAAAGGCAATGAGCAGTTCTTC.

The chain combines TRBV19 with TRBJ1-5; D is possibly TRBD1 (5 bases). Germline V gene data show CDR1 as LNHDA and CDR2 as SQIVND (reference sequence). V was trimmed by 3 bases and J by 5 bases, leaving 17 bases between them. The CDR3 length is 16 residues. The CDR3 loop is CASSIGGSGVDQPQHF. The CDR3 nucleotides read TGTGCCAGTAGTATTGGGGGTTCGGGGGTCGATCAGCCCCAGCATTTT.

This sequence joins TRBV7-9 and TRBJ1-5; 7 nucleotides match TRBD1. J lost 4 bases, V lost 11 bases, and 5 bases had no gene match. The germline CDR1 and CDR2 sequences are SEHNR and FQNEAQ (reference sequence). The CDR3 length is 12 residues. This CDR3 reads CACATGNQPQHF. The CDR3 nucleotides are TGTGCCTGCGCGACAGGGAATCAGCCCCAGCATTTT.

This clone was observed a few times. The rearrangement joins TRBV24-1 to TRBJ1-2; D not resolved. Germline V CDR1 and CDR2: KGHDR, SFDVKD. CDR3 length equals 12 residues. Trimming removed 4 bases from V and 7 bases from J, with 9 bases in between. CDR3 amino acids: CATSERAAGYTF. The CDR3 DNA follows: TGTGCCACCAGTGAGAGGGCAGCTGGCTACACCTTC.

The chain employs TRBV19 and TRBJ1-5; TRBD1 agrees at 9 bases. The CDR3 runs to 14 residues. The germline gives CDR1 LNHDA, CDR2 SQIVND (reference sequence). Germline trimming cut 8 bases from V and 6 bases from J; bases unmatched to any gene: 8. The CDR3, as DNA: TGTGCCAGTCTCGGACAGGGGATAGGTCAGCCCCAGCATTTT. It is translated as CASLGQGIGQPQHF.

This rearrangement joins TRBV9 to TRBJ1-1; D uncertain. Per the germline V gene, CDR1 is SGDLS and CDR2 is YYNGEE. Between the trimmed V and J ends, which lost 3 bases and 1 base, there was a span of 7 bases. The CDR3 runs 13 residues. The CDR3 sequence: CASSASWNTEAFF. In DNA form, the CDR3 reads TGTGCCAGCAGCGCCTCCTGGAACACTGAAGCTTTCTTT. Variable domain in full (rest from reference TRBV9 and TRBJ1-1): DSGVTQTPKHLITATGQRVTLRCSPRSGDLSVYWYQQSLDQGLQFLIQYYNGEERAKGNILERFSAQQFPDLHSELNLSSLELGDSALYFCASSASWNTEAFFGQGTRLTVV.

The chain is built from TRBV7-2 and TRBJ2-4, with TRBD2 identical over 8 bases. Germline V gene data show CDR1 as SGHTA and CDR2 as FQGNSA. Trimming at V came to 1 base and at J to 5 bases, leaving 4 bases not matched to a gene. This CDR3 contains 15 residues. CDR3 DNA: TGTGCCAGCAGCTTAGACGTAGCGGGGCAAAACATTCAGTACTTC. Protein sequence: CASSLDVAGQNIQYF. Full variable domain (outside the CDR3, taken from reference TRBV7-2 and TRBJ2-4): GAGVSQSPSNKVTEKGKDVELRCDPISGHTALYWYRQSLGQGLEFLIYFQGNSAPDKSGLPSDRFSAERTGGSVSTLTIQRTQQEDSAVYLCASSLDVAGQNIQYFGAGTRLSVL.

This CDR3 is CSSSVSDTQYF. The CDR3 bases are TGCAGTTCTAGTGTATCGGATACGCAGTATTTT. This chain connects TRBV29-1 to TRBJ2-3; the D is unclear. Germline-derived CDR1 and CDR2 are SQVTM and ANQGSEA. The CDR3 sequence is 11 residues long.

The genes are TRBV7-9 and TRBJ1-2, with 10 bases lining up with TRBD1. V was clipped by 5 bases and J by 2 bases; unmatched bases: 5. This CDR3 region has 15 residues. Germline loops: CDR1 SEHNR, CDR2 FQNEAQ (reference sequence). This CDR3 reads CASSPMDRGNYGYTF. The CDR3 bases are TGTGCCAGCAGCCCAATGGACAGGGGGAACTATGGCTACACCTTC.

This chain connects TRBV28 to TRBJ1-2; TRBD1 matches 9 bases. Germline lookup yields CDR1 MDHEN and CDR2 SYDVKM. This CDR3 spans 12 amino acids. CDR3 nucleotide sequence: TGTGCAACCCGGGGGGACAGGGATGGCTACACCTTC. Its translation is CATRGDRDGYTF.

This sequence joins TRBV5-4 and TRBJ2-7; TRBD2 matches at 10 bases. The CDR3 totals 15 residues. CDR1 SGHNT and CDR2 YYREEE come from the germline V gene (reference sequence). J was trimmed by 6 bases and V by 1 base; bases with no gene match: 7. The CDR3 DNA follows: TGTGCCAGCAGCTTGTCTAGCGGGAGAGGCGGCGAGCAGTACTTC. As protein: CASSLSSGRGGEQYF.

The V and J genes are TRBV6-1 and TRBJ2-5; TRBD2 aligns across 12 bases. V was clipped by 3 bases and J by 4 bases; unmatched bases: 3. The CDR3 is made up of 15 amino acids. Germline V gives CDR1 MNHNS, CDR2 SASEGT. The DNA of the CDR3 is TGTGCCAGCAGTGACCTAGCGGGAGGGCCAGAGACCCAGTACTTC. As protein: CASSDLAGGPETQYF.